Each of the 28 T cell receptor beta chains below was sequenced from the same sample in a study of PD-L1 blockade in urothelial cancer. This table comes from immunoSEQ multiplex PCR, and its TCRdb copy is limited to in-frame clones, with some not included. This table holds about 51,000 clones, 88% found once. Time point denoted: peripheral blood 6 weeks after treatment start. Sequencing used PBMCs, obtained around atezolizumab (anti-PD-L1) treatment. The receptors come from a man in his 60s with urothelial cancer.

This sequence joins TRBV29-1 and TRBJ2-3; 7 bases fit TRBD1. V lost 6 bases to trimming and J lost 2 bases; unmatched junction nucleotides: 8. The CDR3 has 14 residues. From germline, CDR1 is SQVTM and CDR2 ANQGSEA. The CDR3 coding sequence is TGCAGCGTCGCCCGGGACAGAAACACAGATACGCAGTATTTT. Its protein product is CSVARDRNTDTQYF.

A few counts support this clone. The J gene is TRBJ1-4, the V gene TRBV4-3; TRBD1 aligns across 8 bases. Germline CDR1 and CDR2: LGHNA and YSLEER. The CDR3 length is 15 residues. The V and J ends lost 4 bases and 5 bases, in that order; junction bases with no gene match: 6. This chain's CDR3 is CASSRDRDRNEKLFF. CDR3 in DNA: TGCGCCAGCAGCCGGGACCGGGACAGGAATGAAAAACTGTTTTTT.

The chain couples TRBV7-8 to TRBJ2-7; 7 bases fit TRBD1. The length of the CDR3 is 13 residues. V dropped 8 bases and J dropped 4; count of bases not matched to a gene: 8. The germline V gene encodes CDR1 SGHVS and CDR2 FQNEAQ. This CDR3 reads CASGTASLYEQYF. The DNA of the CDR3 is TGTGCCAGCGGGACAGCTAGCTTGTACGAGCAGTACTTC.

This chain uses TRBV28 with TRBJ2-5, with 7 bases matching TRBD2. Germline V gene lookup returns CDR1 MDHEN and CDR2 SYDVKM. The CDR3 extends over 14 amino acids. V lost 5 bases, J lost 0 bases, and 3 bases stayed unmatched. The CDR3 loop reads CASSSGAYQETQYF. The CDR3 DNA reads TGTGCCAGCAGTAGCGGGGCCTACCAAGAGACCCAGTACTTC.

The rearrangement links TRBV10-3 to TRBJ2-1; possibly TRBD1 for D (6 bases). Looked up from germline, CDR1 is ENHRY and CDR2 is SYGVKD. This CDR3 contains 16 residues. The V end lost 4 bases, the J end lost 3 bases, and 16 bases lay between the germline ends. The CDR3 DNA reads TGTGCCATCAGTGTCCAACAGGGTCCAGTCTACAATGAGCAGTTCTTC. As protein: CAISVQQGPVYNEQFF.

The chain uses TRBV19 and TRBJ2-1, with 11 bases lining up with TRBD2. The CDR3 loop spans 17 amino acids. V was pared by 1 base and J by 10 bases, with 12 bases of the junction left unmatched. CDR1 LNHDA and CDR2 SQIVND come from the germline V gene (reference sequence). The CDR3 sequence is CASSIGLAGGVQWEQFF. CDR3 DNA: TGTGCCAGTAGTATAGGTCTAGCGGGAGGAGTCCAATGGGAGCAGTTCTTC.

The CDR3 region has the DNA TGTGCCAGCAGCTCTCGGCCCAGGGGGCGACTAGAAGATGGCTACACCTTC. Protein: CASSSRPRGRLEDGYTF. This sequence joins TRBV7-2 and TRBJ1-2; 8 positions match TRBD1. This CDR3 comprises 17 residues. The germline CDR1 and CDR2 sequences are SGHTA and FQGNSA. V shed 4 bases, J shed 6 bases, and the junction held 16 bases outside the gene matches.

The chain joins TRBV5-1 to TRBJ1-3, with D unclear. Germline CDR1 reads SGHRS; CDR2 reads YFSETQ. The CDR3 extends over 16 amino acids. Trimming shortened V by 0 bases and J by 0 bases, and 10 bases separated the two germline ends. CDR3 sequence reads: CASSLAGRLSGNTIYF. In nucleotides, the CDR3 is TGCGCCAGCAGCTTGGCCGGCAGACTCTCTGGAAACACCATATATTTT.

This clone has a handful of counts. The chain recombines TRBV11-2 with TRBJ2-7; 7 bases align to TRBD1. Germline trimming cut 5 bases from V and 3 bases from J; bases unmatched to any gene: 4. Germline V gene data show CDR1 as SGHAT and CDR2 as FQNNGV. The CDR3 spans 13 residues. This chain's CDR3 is CASSLGQIYEQYF. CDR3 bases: TGTGCCAGCAGCCTGGGACAGATCTACGAGCAGTACTTC.

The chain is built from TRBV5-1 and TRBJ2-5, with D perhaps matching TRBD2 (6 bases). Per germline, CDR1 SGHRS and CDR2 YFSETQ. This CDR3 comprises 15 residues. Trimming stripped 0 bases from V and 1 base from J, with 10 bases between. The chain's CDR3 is CASSLAGVRQETQYF. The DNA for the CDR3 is TGCGCCAGCAGCTTGGCGGGGGTCCGCCAAGAGACCCAGTACTTC.

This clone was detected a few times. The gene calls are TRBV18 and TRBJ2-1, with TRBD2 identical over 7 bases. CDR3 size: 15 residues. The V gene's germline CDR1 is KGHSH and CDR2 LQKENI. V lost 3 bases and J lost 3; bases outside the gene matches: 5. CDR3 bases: TGTGCCAGCTCACCCCTAGCGGAAAGCTACAATGAGCAGTTCTTC. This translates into CASSPLAESYNEQFF.

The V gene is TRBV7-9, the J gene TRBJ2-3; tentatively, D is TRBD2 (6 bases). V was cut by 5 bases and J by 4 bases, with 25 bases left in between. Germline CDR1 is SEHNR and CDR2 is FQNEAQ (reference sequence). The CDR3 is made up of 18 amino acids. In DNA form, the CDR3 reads TGTGCCAGCAGCCGAGGAGCCGGGACTGCCTATCGAGCAGATACGCAGTATTTT. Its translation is CASSRGAGTAYRADTQYF.

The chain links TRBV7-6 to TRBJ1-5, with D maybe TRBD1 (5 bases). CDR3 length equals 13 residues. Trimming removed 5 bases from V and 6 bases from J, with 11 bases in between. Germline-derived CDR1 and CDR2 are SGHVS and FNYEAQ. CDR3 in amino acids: CASSVGGSQPQHF. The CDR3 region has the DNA TGTGCCAGCAGCGTGGGGGGTTCTCAGCCCCAGCATTTT.

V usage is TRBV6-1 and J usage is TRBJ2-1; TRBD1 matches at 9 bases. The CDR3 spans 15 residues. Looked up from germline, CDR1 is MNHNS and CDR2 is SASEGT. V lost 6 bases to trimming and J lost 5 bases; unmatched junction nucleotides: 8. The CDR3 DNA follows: TGTGCCAGCAGGTTAGGGACAGGGTATAACAATGAGCAGTTCTTC. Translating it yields CASRLGTGYNNEQFF.

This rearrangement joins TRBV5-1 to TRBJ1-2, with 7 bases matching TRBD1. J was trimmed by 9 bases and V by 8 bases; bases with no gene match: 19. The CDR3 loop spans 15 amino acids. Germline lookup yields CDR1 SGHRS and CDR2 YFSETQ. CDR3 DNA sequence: TGCGCCAGTAAGTGGACAGGAGAGGTCCTCTCAAGCTACACCTTC. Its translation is CASKWTGEVLSSYTF. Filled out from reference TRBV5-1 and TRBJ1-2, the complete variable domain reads KAGVTQTPRYLIKTRGQQVTLSCSPISGHRSVSWYQQTPGQGLQFLFEYFSETQRNKGNFPGRFSGRQFSNSRSEMNVSTLELGDSALYLCASKWTGEVLSSYTFGSGTRLTVV.

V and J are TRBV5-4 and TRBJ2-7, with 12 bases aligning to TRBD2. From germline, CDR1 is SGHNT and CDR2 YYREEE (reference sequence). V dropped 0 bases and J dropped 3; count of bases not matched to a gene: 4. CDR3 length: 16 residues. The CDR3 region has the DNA TGTGCCAGCAGCTTGGGGCTAGCGGGAGGGAACTACGAGCAGTACTTC. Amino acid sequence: CASSLGLAGGNYEQYF.

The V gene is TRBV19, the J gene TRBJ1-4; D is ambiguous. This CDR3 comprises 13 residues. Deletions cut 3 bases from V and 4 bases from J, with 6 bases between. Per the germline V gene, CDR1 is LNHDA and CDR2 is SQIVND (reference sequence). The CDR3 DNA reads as TGTGCCAGTAGTATTCCCTATAATGAAAAACTGTTTTTT. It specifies CASSIPYNEKLFF.

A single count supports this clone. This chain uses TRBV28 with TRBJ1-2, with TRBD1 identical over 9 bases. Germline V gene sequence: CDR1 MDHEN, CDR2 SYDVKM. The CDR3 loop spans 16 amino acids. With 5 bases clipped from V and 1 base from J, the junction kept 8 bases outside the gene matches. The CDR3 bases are TGTGCCAGCAGTCCCCTCGGACAGGGGCGTAACTATGGCTACACCTTC. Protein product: CASSPLGQGRNYGYTF.

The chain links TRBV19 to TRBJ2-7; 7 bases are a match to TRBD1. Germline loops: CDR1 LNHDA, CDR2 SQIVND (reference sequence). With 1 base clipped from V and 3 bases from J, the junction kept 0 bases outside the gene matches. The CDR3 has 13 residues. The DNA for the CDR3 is TGTGCCAGTAGTATAGGACAGGGCTACGAGCAGTACTTC. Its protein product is CASSIGQGYEQYF.

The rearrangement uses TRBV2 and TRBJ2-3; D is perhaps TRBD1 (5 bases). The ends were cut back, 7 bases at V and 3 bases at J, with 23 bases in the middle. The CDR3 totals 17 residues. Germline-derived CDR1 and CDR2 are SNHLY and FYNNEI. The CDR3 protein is CASTGPLWGAGTDTQYF. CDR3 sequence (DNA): TGTGCCAGCACCGGACCTCTCTGGGGCGCAGGGACAGATACGCAGTATTTT. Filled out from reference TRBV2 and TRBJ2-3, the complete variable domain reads EPEVTQTPSHQVTQMGQEVILRCVPISNHLYFYWYRQILGQKVEFLVSFYNNEISEKSEIFDDQFSVERPDGSNFTLKIRSTKLEDSAMYFCASTGPLWGAGTDTQYFGPGTRLTVL.

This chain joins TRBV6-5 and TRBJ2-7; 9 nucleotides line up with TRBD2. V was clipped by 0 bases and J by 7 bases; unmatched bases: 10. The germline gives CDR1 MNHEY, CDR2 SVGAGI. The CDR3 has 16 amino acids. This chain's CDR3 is CASSYSGRGGAVEQYF. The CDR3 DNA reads TGTGCCAGCAGTTACTCGGGGCGCGGGGGGGCTGTAGAGCAGTACTTC.

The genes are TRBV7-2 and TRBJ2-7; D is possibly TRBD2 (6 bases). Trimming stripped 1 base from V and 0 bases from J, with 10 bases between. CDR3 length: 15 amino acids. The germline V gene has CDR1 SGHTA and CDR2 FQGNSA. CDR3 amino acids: CASSLGLATSYEQYF. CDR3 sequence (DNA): TGTGCCAGCAGCTTAGGGCTAGCGACCTCCTACGAGCAGTACTTC.

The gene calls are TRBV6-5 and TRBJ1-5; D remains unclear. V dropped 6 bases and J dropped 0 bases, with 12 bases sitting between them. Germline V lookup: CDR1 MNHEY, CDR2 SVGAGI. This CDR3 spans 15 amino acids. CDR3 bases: TGTGCCAGCAGCCCTAATGGTTATAGCAATCAGCCCCAGCATTTT. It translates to CASSPNGYSNQPQHF.

The chain's CDR3 is CASSLVLAGVHEQFF. In nucleotides, the CDR3 is TGTGCCAGCAGCTTAGTACTAGCGGGAGTCCATGAGCAGTTCTTC. This chain links TRBV7-9 with TRBJ2-1; 11 bases match TRBD2. Per germline, CDR1 SEHNR and CDR2 FQNEAQ (reference sequence). The CDR3 has 15 amino acids. With V trimmed by 1 base and J by 8 bases, 4 bases remained unmatched.

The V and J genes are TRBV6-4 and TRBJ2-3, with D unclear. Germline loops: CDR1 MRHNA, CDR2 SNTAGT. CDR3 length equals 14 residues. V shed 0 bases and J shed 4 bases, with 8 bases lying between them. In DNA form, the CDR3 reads TGTGCCAGCAGTGACTCCCCCCTTTCAGATACGCAGTATTTT. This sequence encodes CASSDSPLSDTQYF.

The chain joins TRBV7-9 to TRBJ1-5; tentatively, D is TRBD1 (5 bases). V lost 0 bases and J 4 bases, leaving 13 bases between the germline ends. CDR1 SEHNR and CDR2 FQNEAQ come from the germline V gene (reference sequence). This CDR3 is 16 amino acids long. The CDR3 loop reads CASSLAAGVWNQPQHF. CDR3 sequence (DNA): TGTGCCAGCAGCTTAGCGGCGGGGGTTTGGAATCAGCCCCAGCATTTT.

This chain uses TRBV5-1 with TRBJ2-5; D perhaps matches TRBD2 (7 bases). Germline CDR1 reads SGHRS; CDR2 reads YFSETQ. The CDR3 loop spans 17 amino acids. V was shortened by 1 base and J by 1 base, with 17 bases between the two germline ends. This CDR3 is CASSLSGAGAVQETQYF. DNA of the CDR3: TGCGCCAGCAGCTTGTCAGGGGCGGGGGCGGTCCAAGAGACCCAGTACTTC. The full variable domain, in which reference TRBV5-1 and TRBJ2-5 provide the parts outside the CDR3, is KAGVTQTPRYLIKTRGQQVTLSCSPISGHRSVSWYQQTPGQGLQFLFEYFSETQRNKGNFPGRFSGRQFSNSRSEMNVSTLELGDSALYLCASSLSGAGAVQETQYFGPGTRLLVL.

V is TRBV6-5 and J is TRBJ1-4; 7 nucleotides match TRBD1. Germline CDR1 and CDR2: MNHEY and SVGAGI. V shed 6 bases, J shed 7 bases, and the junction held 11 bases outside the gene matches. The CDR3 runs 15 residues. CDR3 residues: CASRLRGGGGEKLFF. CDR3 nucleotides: TGTGCCAGCAGGCTTAGAGGGGGCGGCGGTGAAAAACTGTTTTTT.